Described below is a single T cell receptor (beta chain) sequence and its context. This sample is drawn from a study of Ad26.COV2.S vaccination and SARS-CoV-2 variants. Treatment specified: around 19 received Ad26.COV2.S at low or high dose, single or two shots; about 5 received placebo; per-sample allocation not given. The study sampled participants on day 63 after the first vaccine or placebo injection. Assay: immunoSEQ multiplex PCR; the TCRdb copy retains only in-frame clones and omits some. The repertoire includes hundreds of thousands of clones, roughly nine tenths of them detected once, and roughly 1.5% sits in the top ten. CDR1 and CDR2 (germline): SGHDT, YYEEEE. Trimming cost V 4 bases and J 8 bases, with 21 bases left between them. This CDR3 spans 15 amino acids.

The chain combines TRBV5-6 with TRBJ1-2; a possible D gene is TRBD1 (6 bases). This specimen was peripheral blood, taken in a trial of Ad26.COV2.S vaccine versus placebo. The sequence came from a person between 18 and 60 years old who received the Ad26.COV2.S COVID-19 vaccine or a placebo. The CDR3 DNA reads as TGTGCCAGCAGCGAGAGCGGGGGCCTCTATAGGGGCTACACCTTC. It encodes CASSESGGLYRGYTF. Variable domain in full (rest from reference TRBV5-6 and TRBJ1-2): DAGVTQSPTHLIKTRGQQVTLRCSPKSGHDTVSWYQQALGQGPQFIFQYYEEEERQRGNFPDRFSGHQFPNYSSELNVNALLLGDSALYLCASSESGGLYRGYTFGSGTRLTVV.